This T cell receptor beta chain was sequenced in a study of blood T cell repertoires in COVID-19. Patients at the Seattle site were enrolled during active infection and followed longitudinally. In the original workflow: Estimates of nucleated cell counts were drawn from the amplification of reference gene primers. TCRdb's table, derived via immunoSEQ multiplex PCR, lists solely in-frame clones and lacks some. That table gives V, J and clone size, and the DNA gave D and trimming. The data contain 90,000 to 100,000 clones, around 88% of them seen just once; the ten biggest clones take up 15% to 20%. The source material was peripheral blood. This receptor was obtained from a woman aged 55 to 70 with COVID-19, enrolled during active disease.

In DNA form, the CDR3 reads TGTGCCAGCAGCCAAGGGAAGCGGGTCCCTGTGGATGAGCAGTTCTTC. This gives the protein CASSQGKRVPVDEQFF. V gene TRBV3-1 (or the pseudogene TRBV3-2) combines with J gene TRBJ2-1; weak D call: TRBD2 (6 bases). CDR1 is LGHDT, CDR2 YNNKEL, per germline (reference sequence). This CDR3 has 16 amino acids. Between the trimmed V and J ends, which lost 1 base and 8 bases, there was a span of 18 bases.